Listed here is a single T cell receptor (beta chain). These data belong to a study of shared clonotypes between healthy human individuals. V was clipped by 8 bases and J by 3 bases; unmatched bases: 6. This CDR3 has 12 amino acids. CDR1 is GTSNPN and CDR2 is SVGIG in the germline V gene (reference sequence). Assay used: immunoSEQ multiplex PCR; TCRdb lists only in-frame clones, some missing. The sample comprises around 2.1 million clones, around 95% of which are singletons, and less than 0.15% rests with the top ten. Source material: naive CD4+ T cells sorted from blood. Subset described: CD45RA+ positively selected. This sequence joins TRBV30 and TRBJ1-2; 7 bases fit TRBD1. This clonotype was sampled from a young man in good health. CDR3 nucleotides: TGTGCCGGGTCCAGGGGGGACTATGGCTACACCTTC. This codes for CAGSRGDYGYTF.